Shown below are 19 T cell receptor beta chains from a single sample sequenced in a study of technical replicates of blood from a few donors. Sequencing was performed with immunoSEQ multiplex PCR; in TCRdb, only in-frame clones are kept and a portion is missing. The table includes about 67,000 clones, roughly 97% detected once. The specimen was T cells isolated from PBMCs. These receptors were obtained from a human donor in good health.

The chain joins TRBV6-1 to TRBJ1-5; D may be TRBD1 (5 bases). The germline CDR1 and CDR2 sequences are MNHNS and SASEGT. The CDR3 has 15 residues. Trimming removed 6 bases from V and 0 bases from J, with 12 bases in between. The CDR3: CASSYDRFSNQPQHF. Written as DNA, the CDR3 is TGTGCCAGCAGCTATGACAGATTTAGCAATCAGCCCCAGCATTTT.

The genes are TRBV5-1 and TRBJ1-4; TRBD1 is a possible D gene (6 bases). Trimming shortened V by 0 bases and J by 3 bases, and 12 bases separated the two germline ends. Germline V gene data show CDR1 as SGHRS and CDR2 as YFSETQ. The CDR3 has 16 residues. The CDR3 DNA is TGCGCCAGCAGCTTGGTACAGGGTCTTTCTAATGAAAAACTGTTTTTT. It specifies CASSLVQGLSNEKLFF.

The V call is TRBV7-9, the J call TRBJ2-7; TRBD2 matches 7 bases. The V gene's germline CDR1 is SEHNR and CDR2 FQNEAQ (reference sequence). The CDR3 is 16 residues long. Trimming removed 5 bases from V and 3 bases from J; junction bases left unmatched: 13. The CDR3 loop is CASSPRGGDPGYEQYF. CDR3 nucleotides: TGTGCCAGCAGCCCGCGTGGGGGGGACCCTGGCTACGAGCAGTACTTC.

The genes are TRBV9 and TRBJ2-1; D might be TRBD2 (6 bases). Germline loops: CDR1 SGDLS, CDR2 YYNGEE. The CDR3 runs 16 residues. Trimming removed 0 bases at V and 1 base at J, with 11 bases between. For the CDR3, the DNA is TGTGCCAGCAGCGTAGGTTTTGGAGGGTCCTACAATGAGCAGTTCTTC. Protein sequence: CASSVGFGGSYNEQFF.

J is TRBJ2-7 and V is TRBV5-6, with D hard to call. Per germline, CDR1 SGHDT and CDR2 YYEEEE. This CDR3 is 12 amino acids long. V was clipped by 4 bases and J by 0 bases, with 5 bases between them. For the CDR3, the DNA is TGTGCCAGCAGCCTTAGCTCCTACGAGCAGTACTTC. Its translation is CASSLSSYEQYF. Supplemented by reference TRBV5-6 and TRBJ2-7, the full variable domain reads DAGVTQSPTHLIKTRGQQVTLRCSPKSGHDTVSWYQQALGQGPQFIFQYYEEEERQRGNFPDRFSGHQFPNYSSELNVNALLLGDSALYLCASSLSSYEQYFGPGTRLTVT.

The J gene is TRBJ2-5, the V gene TRBV5-1, with 12 bases fitting TRBD2. The V gene's germline CDR1 is SGHRS and CDR2 YFSETQ. Trimming took 2 bases from V and 3 from J; bases not matched to a gene: 11. The CDR3 runs to 18 residues. The CDR3 DNA reads TGCGCCAGCAGCTTTGGACTGGGAACTAGCGGGAGGAAAGAGACCCAGTACTTC. This encodes CASSFGLGTSGRKETQYF.

The CDR3 sequence: CASSLGSNQPQHF. DNA for the CDR3: TGTGCCAGCAGCTTAGGCAGTAATCAGCCCCAGCATTTT. The rearrangement joins TRBV11-2 to TRBJ1-5; no reliable D call. V was trimmed by 1 base and J by 4 bases, leaving 5 bases between them. The length of the CDR3 is 13 residues. CDR1 is SGHAT, CDR2 FQNNGV, per germline.

This chain links TRBV7-3 with TRBJ2-1; 7 bases are a match to TRBD2. The trim removed 1 base at V and 7 bases at J, leaving 16 bases unmatched. The CDR3 runs 18 residues. Germline CDR1 and CDR2: SGHTA and FQGTGA. The CDR3 sequence is CASSLKKPGLVSLNEQFF. The CDR3, as DNA: TGTGCCAGCAGCTTAAAAAAGCCAGGACTAGTATCCCTAAATGAGCAGTTCTTC. The entire variable domain, with the rest obtained from reference TRBV7-3 and TRBJ2-1, is as follows: GAGVSQTPSNKVTEKGKYVELRCDPISGHTALYWYRQSLGQGPEFLIYFQGTGAADDSGLPNDRFFAVRPEGSVSTLKIQRTERGDSAVYLCASSLKKPGLVSLNEQFFGPGTRLTVL.

The chain carries TRBV28 and TRBJ2-1, with TRBD2 identical over 9 bases. The J segment lost 7 bases and the V segment lost 5 bases, leaving 9 bases of the junction unmatched. The CDR3 is 15 amino acids. Germline values: CDR1 MDHEN, CDR2 SYDVKM. The CDR3 DNA reads TGTGCCAGCAGTCCCCACTCTAGCGGGAAGAATGAGCAGTTCTTC. Translation: CASSPHSSGKNEQFF.

The chain uses TRBV27 and TRBJ1-2, with 8 bases matching TRBD1. The CDR3 length is 15 residues. Germline trimming cut 3 bases from V and 8 bases from J; bases unmatched to any gene: 11. The germline V gene has CDR1 MNHEY and CDR2 SMNVEV (reference sequence). CDR3 coding DNA: TGTGCCAGCAGTTTCAGTCAGGGGGCGCTTGGCGGCTACACCTTC. Protein sequence: CASSFSQGALGGYTF.

This clone was observed once. The rearrangement joins TRBV4-1 to TRBJ2-7; TRBD2 matches 12 bases. The germline V gene encodes CDR1 MGHRA and CDR2 YSYEKL. This CDR3 spans 15 amino acids. Trimming cost V 0 bases and J 3 bases; bases outside gene matches: 0. The CDR3 loop reads CASSQELAGGYEQYF. The CDR3 coding sequence is TGCGCCAGCAGCCAAGAACTAGCGGGGGGCTACGAGCAGTACTTC.

The genes are TRBV27 and TRBJ2-5; 13 nucleotides agree with TRBD2. Germline values: CDR1 MNHEY, CDR2 SMNVEV (reference sequence). This CDR3 region has 18 residues. Germline trimming cut 6 bases from V and 4 bases from J; bases unmatched to any gene: 14. The CDR3 bases are TGTGCCAGCAGCTCTTGGGGACTAGCGGGAAAGGGGGTAGAGACCCAGTACTTC. This codes for CASSSWGLAGKGVETQYF.

This clone was picked up one time. The chain employs TRBV6-5 and TRBJ2-3, with TRBD2 matching over 12 bases. The V gene's germline CDR1 is MNHEY and CDR2 SVGAGI. J lost 5 bases, V lost 3 bases, and 3 bases had no gene match. The CDR3 spans 15 residues. The DNA of the CDR3 is TGTGCCAGCAGTTATGCGGGACTAGCGGGAGATACGCAGTATTTT. Protein sequence: CASSYAGLAGDTQYF.

The genes are TRBV9 and TRBJ2-3, with 9 bases fitting TRBD2. The length of the CDR3 is 14 residues. With 3 bases clipped from V and 4 bases from J, the junction kept 3 bases outside the gene matches. Germline lookup yields CDR1 SGDLS and CDR2 YYNGEE. The CDR3 spells CASSDRLAADTQYF. CDR3 coding DNA: TGTGCCAGCAGCGACCGACTAGCGGCAGATACGCAGTATTTT.

V and J are TRBV5-6 and TRBJ2-5, with TRBD1 as a possible D gene (6 bases). Trimming took off 4 bases at V and 5 bases at J, with 15 bases between the two ends. Germline V CDR1 and CDR2: SGHDT, YYEEEE. The CDR3 is 14 residues long. CDR3 in amino acids: CASSGGHPRETQYF. The DNA for the CDR3 is TGTGCCAGCAGCGGGGGACATCCCAGGGAGACCCAGTACTTC.

The chain links TRBV7-9 to TRBJ2-1, with 11 bases aligning to TRBD2. The CDR3 sequence is 14 residues long. With V trimmed by 3 bases and J by 8 bases, 3 bases remained unmatched. Germline assignment: CDR1 SEHNR and CDR2 FQNEAQ (reference sequence). Written as DNA, the CDR3 is TGTGCCAGCAGCTTTGGGACTAGCGGCGATGAGCAGTTCTTC. The encoded protein is CASSFGTSGDEQFF.

This chain joins TRBV5-4 and TRBJ2-5; D is unclear. The CDR3 is 11 amino acids. V lost 4 bases and J 4 bases, leaving 5 bases between the germline ends. CDR1 is SGHNT and CDR2 is YYREEE in the germline V gene (reference sequence). The CDR3 loop reads CASSRGETQYF. The CDR3 DNA reads TGTGCCAGCAGCCGAGGAGAGACCCAGTACTTC.

The CDR3 region is CASSHTTGTVNTGELFF. The CDR3 DNA sequence: TGTGCCAGCAGCCACACCACCGGGACAGTGAACACCGGGGAGCTGTTTTTT. The chain employs TRBV7-9 and TRBJ2-2; 7 bases fit TRBD1. Germline CDR1 SEHNR, CDR2 FQNEAQ (reference sequence). CDR3 length equals 17 residues. V gave up 5 bases and J gave up 1 base; unmatched junction bases: 10.

The gene calls are TRBV27 and TRBJ1-2; D gene unclear. V was shortened by 3 bases and J by 0 bases, with 11 bases between the two germline ends. The CDR3 length is 15 residues. From germline, CDR1 is MNHEY and CDR2 SMNVEV (reference sequence). As DNA, the CDR3 is TGTGCCAGCAGTTTGAAGAGCGAAGCTAACTATGGCTACACCTTC. It codes for CASSLKSEANYGYTF.